This T cell receptor beta chain was recorded in a study of CD8+ T cells in alopecia areata. Study as a whole: Treated individuals took tofacitinib by mouth, 5 to 10 mg twice daily.

This clone was seen a few times. What it recognizes is unknown. Germline CDR1 is SGHVS and CDR2 is FNYEAQ. Trimming removed 0 bases from V and 4 bases from J; junction bases left unmatched: 3. CDR3 length equals 15 residues. Sequencing templates came from extracted RNA that was reverse transcribed into cDNA. Profiling relied on immunoSEQ multiplex PCR, and the TCRdb table lists in-frame clones only, not all of them. The table has 150,000 or so clones, roughly three fifths seen once. Separation by sorting yielded CD4+ and CD8+ T cells from PBMCs. Study-level findings and limits: Especially in alopecia totalis/universalis, lesional scalp showed greater clonality than normal scalp did. TCRs were shared less clearly across patients than in mice, possibly for HLA-related reasons.

The sequence came from a human donor with alopecia areata. The rearrangement joins TRBV7-6 to TRBJ1-5; 7 bases are shared with TRBD1. Source: CD4+ T cells sorted from blood, taken at week 0. CDR3 DNA: TGTGCCAGCAGCTTAGCACAGGGGCTAAATCAGCCCCAGCATTTT. This sequence encodes CASSLAQGLNQPQHF.